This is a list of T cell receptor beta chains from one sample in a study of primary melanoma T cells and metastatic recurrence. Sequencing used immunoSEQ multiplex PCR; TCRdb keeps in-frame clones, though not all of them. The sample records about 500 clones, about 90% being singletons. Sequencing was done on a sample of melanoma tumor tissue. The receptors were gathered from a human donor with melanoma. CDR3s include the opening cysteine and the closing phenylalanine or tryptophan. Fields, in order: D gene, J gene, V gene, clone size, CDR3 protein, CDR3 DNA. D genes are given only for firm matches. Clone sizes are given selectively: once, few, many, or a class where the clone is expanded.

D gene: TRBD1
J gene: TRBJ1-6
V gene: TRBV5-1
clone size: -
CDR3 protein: CASSPQGEDLGSPLHF
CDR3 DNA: TGCGCCAGCAGCCCACAGGGGGAAGACCTAGGATCACCCCTCCACTTT

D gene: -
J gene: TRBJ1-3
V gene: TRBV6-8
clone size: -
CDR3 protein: CASSRGATGSSGNTIYF
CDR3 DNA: TGTGCCAGCAGCCGCGGTGCTACAGGGTCCTCTGGAAACACCATATATTTT

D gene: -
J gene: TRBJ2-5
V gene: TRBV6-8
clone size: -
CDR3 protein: CAISRQVGKETQYF
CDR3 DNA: TGTGCCATCAGTAGACAGGTTGGGAAAGAGACCCAGTACTTC

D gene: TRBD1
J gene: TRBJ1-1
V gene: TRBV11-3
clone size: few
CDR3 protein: CASSLMGTALGAFF
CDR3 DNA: TGTGCCAGCAGCTTAATGGGGACAGCCCTTGGAGCTTTCTTT

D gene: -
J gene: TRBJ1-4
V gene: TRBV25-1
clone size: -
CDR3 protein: CASSESGSRSKEKLFF
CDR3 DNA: TGTGCCAGCAGTGAATCCGGCAGCAGGTCGAAAGAAAAACTGTTTTTT

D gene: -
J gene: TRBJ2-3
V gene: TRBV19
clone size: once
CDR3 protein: CASSIRGQREADTQYF
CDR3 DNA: TGTGCCAGTAGTATCCGAGGACAGCGAGAAGCAGATACGCAGTATTTT

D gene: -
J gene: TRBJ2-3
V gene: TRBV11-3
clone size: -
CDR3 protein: CASTRPPKTDTQYF
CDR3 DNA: TGTGCCAGCACTCGGCCGCCCAAGACAGATACGCAGTATTTT

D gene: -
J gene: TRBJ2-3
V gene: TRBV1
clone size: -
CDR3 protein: CASSQDRTGGGSTDTQYF
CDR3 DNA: TGCGCCAGCAGCCAAGATAGGACAGGCGGGGGTAGCACAGATACGCAGTATTTT

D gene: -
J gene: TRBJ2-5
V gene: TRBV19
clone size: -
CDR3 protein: CASSIREGVRGRTRETQYF
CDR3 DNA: TGTGCCAGTAGTATCCGTGAGGGCGTGAGGGGTAGAACCAGAGAGACCCAGTACTTC

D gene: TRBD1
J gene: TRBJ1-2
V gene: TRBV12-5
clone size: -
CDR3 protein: CASGFEGDRAKTF
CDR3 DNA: TGTGCTAGTGGTTTTGAAGGGGACAGGGCTAAGACCTTC

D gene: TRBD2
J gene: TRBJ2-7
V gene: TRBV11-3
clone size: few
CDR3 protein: CASSLGRGEGSDEQYF
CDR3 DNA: TGTGCCAGCAGCTTAGGAAGAGGGGAGGGTTCGGACGAGCAGTACTTC

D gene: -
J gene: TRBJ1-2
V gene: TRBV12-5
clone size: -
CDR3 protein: CASGLVNSLLYGYTF
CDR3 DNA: TGTGCTAGTGGTTTGGTCAACTCCTTGCTGTATGGCTACACCTTC

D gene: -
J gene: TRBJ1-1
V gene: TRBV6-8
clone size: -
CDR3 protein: CASRIEHGLNTEAFF
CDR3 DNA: TGTGCCAGCAGGATTGAACACGGACTGAACACTGAAGCTTTCTTT

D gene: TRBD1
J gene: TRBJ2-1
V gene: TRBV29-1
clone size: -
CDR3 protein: CNVGMGQGSREQFF
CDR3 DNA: TGCAACGTTGGCATGGGACAGGGATCTCGTGAGCAGTTCTTC

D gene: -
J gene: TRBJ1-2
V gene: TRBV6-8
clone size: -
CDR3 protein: CAIRRADYGYTF
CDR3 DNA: TGTGCCATCCGAAGGGCAGACTATGGCTACACCTTC

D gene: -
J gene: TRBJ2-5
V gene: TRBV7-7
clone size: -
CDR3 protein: CASSLRQGWGETQYF
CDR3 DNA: TGTGCCAGCAGTCTACGTCAGGGCTGGGGAGAGACCCAGTACTTC

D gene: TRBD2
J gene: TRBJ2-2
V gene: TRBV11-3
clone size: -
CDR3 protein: CASSLVVAGVTGELFF
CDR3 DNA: TGTGCCAGCAGCCTAGTGGTTGCGGGGGTCACCGGGGAGCTGTTTTTT

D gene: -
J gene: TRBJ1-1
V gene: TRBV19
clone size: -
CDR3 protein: CASSIDREGGERAFF
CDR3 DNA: TGTGCCAGTAGTATAGATCGCGAAGGGGGTGAACGAGCTTTCTTT

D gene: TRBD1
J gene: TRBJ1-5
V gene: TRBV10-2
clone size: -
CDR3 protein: CASKPGQGNQPQHF
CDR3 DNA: TGCGCCAGCAAACCGGGACAGGGGAACCAGCCCCAGCATTTT

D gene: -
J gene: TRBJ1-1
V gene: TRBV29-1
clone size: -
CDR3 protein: CSADRMNTEAFF
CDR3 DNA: TGCAGCGCGGACAGAATGAACACTGAAGCTTTCTTT

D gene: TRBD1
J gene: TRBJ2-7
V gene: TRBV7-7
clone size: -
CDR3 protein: CASSHGQGNAYEQYF
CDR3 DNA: TGTGCCAGCAGCCACGGACAGGGGAATGCCTACGAGCAGTACTTC

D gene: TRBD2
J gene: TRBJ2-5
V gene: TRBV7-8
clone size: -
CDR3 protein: CASSPLLAGGGETQYF
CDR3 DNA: TGTGCCAGCAGCCCTCTACTAGCGGGGGGTGGGGAGACCCAGTACTTC

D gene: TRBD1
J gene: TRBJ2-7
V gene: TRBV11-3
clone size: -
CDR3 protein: CASSSGQGGHGLLYEQYF
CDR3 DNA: TGTGCCAGCAGCTCGGGACAGGGAGGACACGGCCTCCTCTACGAGCAGTACTTC

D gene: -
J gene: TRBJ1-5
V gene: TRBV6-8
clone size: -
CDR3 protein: CASSPSGSNQPQHF
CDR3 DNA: TGTGCCAGCAGCCCTTCCGGGAGCAATCAGCCCCAGCATTTT

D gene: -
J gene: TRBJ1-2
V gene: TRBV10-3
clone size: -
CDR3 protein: CAISESRGVYGYTF
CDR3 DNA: TGTGCCATCAGTGAGTCCAGAGGAGTCTATGGCTACACCTTC

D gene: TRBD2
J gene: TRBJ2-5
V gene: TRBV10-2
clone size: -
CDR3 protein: CASTPGPLAGGEETQYF
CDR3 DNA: TGCGCCAGCACTCCAGGCCCGCTAGCGGGGGGAGAAGAGACCCAGTACTTC

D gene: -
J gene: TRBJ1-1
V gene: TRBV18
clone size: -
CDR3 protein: CASSPKGMNTEAFF
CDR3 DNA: TGTGCCAGCTCACCAAAGGGGATGAACACTGAAGCTTTCTTT

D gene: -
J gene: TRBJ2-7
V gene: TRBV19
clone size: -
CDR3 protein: CASSMSPGVYEQYF
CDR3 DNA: TGTGCCAGTAGTATGTCACCGGGAGTCTACGAGCAGTACTTC

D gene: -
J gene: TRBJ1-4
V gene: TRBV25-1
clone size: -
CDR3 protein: CASSDGVNEKLFF
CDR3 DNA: TGTGCCAGCAGTGATGGGGTTAATGAAAAACTGTTTTTT

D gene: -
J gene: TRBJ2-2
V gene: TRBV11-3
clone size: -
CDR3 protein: CASSSSGLSGELFF
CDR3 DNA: TGTGCCAGCAGCTCTAGTGGACTGAGCGGGGAGCTGTTTTTT

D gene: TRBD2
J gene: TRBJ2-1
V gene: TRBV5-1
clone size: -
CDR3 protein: CASSLVRGGSYNEQFF
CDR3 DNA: TGCGCCAGCAGCTTGGTCCGGGGGGGCTCCTACAATGAGCAGTTCTTC

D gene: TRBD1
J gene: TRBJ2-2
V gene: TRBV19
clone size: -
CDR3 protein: CASSSGQGTTGELFF
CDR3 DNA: TGTGCCAGTAGTAGTGGACAGGGGACCACCGGGGAGCTGTTTTTT

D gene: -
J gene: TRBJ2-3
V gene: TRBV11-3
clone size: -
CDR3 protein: CASSLEDADTDTQYF
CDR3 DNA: TGTGCCAGCAGCTTAGAGGATGCGGACACAGATACGCAGTATTTT

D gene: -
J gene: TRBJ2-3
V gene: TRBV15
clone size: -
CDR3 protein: CATSRDRSATDTQYF
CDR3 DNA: TGTGCCACCAGCAGAGATAGGTCAGCCACAGATACGCAGTATTTT

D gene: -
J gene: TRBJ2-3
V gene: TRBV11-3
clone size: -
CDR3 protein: CASSPWHSSTDTQYF
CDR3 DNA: TGTGCCAGCAGCCCTTGGCACTCTTCCACAGATACGCAGTATTTT

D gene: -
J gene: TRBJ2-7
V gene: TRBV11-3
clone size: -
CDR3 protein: CASSLEGTVMEQYF
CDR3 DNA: TGTGCCAGCAGCTTAGAAGGGACGGTTATGGAGCAGTACTTC

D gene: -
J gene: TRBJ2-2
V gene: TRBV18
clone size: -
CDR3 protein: CASSSRSAGELFF
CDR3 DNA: TGTGCCAGCTCATCCCGTTCGGCCGGGGAGCTGTTTTTT

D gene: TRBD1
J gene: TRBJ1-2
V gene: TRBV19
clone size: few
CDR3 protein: CATHRGRDGYTF
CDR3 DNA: TGTGCCACTCACAGGGGCCGGGATGGCTACACCTTC

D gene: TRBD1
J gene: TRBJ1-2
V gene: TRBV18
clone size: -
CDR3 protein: CASSPYRGLNYGYTF
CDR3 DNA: TGTGCCAGCTCACCTTACAGGGGGCTAAACTATGGCTACACCTTC

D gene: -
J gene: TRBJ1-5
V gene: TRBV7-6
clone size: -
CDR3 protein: CASSLGLGARINQPQHF
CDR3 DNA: TGTGCCAGCAGCTTGGGATTGGGGGCGAGGATCAATCAGCCCCAGCATTTT

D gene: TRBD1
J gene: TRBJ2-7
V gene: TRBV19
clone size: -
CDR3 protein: CASSPSGQGNYEQYF
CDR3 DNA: TGTGCCAGTAGCCCGTCTGGACAGGGTAACTACGAGCAGTACTTC

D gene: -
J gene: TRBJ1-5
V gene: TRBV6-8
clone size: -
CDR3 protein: CASSAEASQPQHF
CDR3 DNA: TGTGCCAGCAGTGCTGAGGCCTCCCAGCCCCAGCATTTT

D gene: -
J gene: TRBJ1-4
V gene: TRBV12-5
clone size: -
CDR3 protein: CASGLRGHGEKLFF
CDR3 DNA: TGTGCTAGTGGTTTAAGAGGGCACGGTGAAAAACTGTTTTTT

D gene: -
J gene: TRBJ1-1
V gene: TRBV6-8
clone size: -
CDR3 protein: CASSLSRQALEAFF
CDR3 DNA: TGTGCCAGCAGTTTATCGAGACAGGCCCTCGAAGCTTTCTTT

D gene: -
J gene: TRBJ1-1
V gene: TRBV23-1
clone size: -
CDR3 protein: CASSPTRGTEAFF
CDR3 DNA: TGCGCCAGCAGCCCGACCCGGGGGACTGAAGCTTTCTTT

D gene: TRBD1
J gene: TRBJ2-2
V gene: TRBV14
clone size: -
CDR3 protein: CASSPLQGVTGELFF
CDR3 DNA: TGTGCCAGCAGTCCCCTACAGGGGGTAACCGGGGAGCTGTTTTTT

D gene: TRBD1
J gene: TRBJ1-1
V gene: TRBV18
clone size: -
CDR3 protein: CASSPSTGFGNTEAFF
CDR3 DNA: TGTGCCAGCTCACCCTCGACAGGGTTTGGGAACACTGAAGCTTTCTTT